The 31 T cell receptor beta chains below come from one sample, sequenced in a study of early T cells in non-severe SARS-CoV-2 infection. TCRdb redid the calling of the 5' RACE reads with MiXCR, one entry per CDR3 protein. The sample carries 25,000 to 35,000 distinct CDR3 sequences, approximately 6% recorded once. Sequencing used whole blood. These receptors came from an adult who was a healthcare worker with PCR-confirmed SARS-CoV-2 infection or an uninfected control (not recorded which).

The chain combines TRBV6-2 or TRBV6-3 with TRBJ2-2, with D unclear. In germline, CDR1 is MNHEY, CDR2 SVGEGT. The CDR3 is made up of 12 amino acids. Trimming removed 11 bases from V and 5 bases from J, with 12 bases in between. CDR3 amino acids: CAGRPRTGELFF. In DNA form, the CDR3 reads TGTGCCGGCCGGCCACGGACCGGGGAGCTGTTTTTT.

This clonotype came up many times. One end of the junction fails to match germline, which may point to a read error. The chain recombines TRBV11-2 with TRBJ2-3; D is perhaps TRBD1 (6 bases). CDR3 size: 19 residues. In germline, CDR1 is SGHAT, CDR2 FQNNGV. The CDR3 protein is CVSSLVRMDPGQSSRTQYF. CDR3 DNA sequence: TGTGTCAGCAGCTTGGTACGGATGGACCCAGGACAGTCCAGTAGGACGCAGTATTTT.

V gene TRBV15 combines with J gene TRBJ2-3, with D maybe TRBD2 (7 bases). The germline CDR1 and CDR2 sequences are LNHNV and YYDKDF (reference sequence). CDR3 length equals 18 residues. Trimming left V 0 bases short and J 2 bases short, with 18 bases between. CDR3 region: CATSRDDWGGAHTDTQYF. The CDR3 DNA reads as TGTGCCACCAGCAGAGATGACTGGGGGGGCGCACACACAGATACGCAGTATTTT. Full variable domain (rest looked up from reference TRBV15 and TRBJ2-3): DAMVIQNPRYQVTQFGKPVTLSCSQTLNHNVMYWYQQKSSQAPKLLFHYYDKDFNNEADTPDNFQSRRPNTSFCFLDIRSPGLGDTAMYLCATSRDDWGGAHTDTQYFGPGTRLTVL.

At least ten counts were recorded for this clonotype. This chain links TRBV7-2 with TRBJ2-3; TRBD2 aligns across 9 bases. CDR3 size: 15 residues. J was trimmed by 5 bases and V by 3 bases; bases with no gene match: 6. CDR1 and CDR2 (germline): SGHTA, FQGNSA. CDR3 DNA: TGTGCCAGCAGCTTGAGCGGGGGGCGGGGAGATACGCAGTATTTT. Protein product: CASSLSGGRGDTQYF.

This clonotype was seen ten or more times. The chain recombines TRBV12-3 or TRBV12-4 with TRBJ1-3; no clear D. The CDR3 consists of 16 residues. Between the trimmed V and J ends, which lost 6 bases and 4 bases, there was a span of 19 bases. The CDR3 protein is CASRLFELSQGNTIYF. In DNA, the CDR3 is TGTGCCAGCAGGCTCTTCGAGCTCTCACAGGGAAACACCATATATTTT.

This clonotype was counted at least ten times. The rearrangement links TRBV20-1 to TRBJ2-1; D not certain. V dropped 5 bases and J dropped 8 bases, with 7 bases sitting between them. Germline CDR1 and CDR2: DFQATT and SNEGSKA (reference sequence). The CDR3 consists of 10 residues. CDR3 sequence (DNA): TGCAGTGCTTTAGCTCATGAGCAGTTCTTC. Its protein product is CSALAHEQFF.

This clonotype was seen more than once but under ten times. The chain recombines TRBV28 with TRBJ2-5; TRBD2 aligns across 9 bases. CDR3 length: 16 amino acids. CDR1 MDHEN and CDR2 SYDVKM come from the germline V gene. The V gene end was trimmed by 6 bases and the J gene end by 5 bases; junction bases not matched to a gene: 13. CDR3 protein: CASSPRGLAIWETQYF. CDR3 DNA sequence: TGTGCCAGCAGCCCCCGGGGACTAGCTATCTGGGAGACCCAGTACTTC. Supplemented by reference TRBV28 and TRBJ2-5, the full variable domain reads DVKVTQSSRYLVKRTGEKVFLECVQDMDHENMFWYRQDPGLGLRLIYFSYDVKMKEKGDIPEGYSVSREKKERFSLILESASTNQTSMYLCASSPRGLAIWETQYFGPGTRLLVL.

V is TRBV20-1 and J is TRBJ2-3, with D unclear. The CDR3 totals 11 residues. Trimming took off 8 bases at V and 4 bases at J, with 10 bases between the two ends. Germline V gene lookup returns CDR1 DFQATT and CDR2 SNEGSKA (reference sequence). In DNA, the CDR3 is TGCAGTCCCGCTACTCCAGATACGCAGTATTTT. It specifies CSPATPDTQYF.

The chain recombines TRBV29-1 with TRBJ2-7, with D possibly being TRBD1 (6 bases). The CDR3 covers 16 residues. From germline, CDR1 is SQVTM and CDR2 ANQGSEA. V lost 4 bases to trimming and J lost 2 bases, with 21 bases between them. Here the CDR3 DNA reads TGCAGCGTTGGGATGGGAAGACTGACAGGTACCTACGAGCAGTACTTC. This sequence encodes CSVGMGRLTGTYEQYF.

This clonotype was picked up many times. The chain joins TRBV28 to TRBJ1-5; no clear D. V was shortened by 3 bases and J by 9 bases, with 15 bases between the two germline ends. The CDR3 runs 14 residues. Germline values: CDR1 MDHEN, CDR2 SYDVKM. The chain's CDR3 is CASSFSTLSRPQHF. CDR3 DNA: TGTGCCAGCAGTTTTTCTACTCTGTCGCGGCCCCAGCATTTT.

This clonotype has ten or more counts. V is TRBV28 and J is TRBJ2-7; a weak D match, TRBD1 (6 bases). V was clipped by 11 bases and J by 2 bases, with 13 bases between them. CDR1 and CDR2 from the germline V gene are MDHEN and SYDVKM. The CDR3 has 12 residues. The CDR3 nucleotides read TGTGCCGCTGGGGGACACCCCTACGAGCAGTACTTC. This encodes CAAGGHPYEQYF.

At least ten counts were recorded for this clonotype. This chain connects TRBV13 to TRBJ1-5, with TRBD1 identical over 7 bases. This CDR3 is built from 14 residues. V lost 0 bases and J lost 5; bases outside the gene matches: 1. Germline lookup yields CDR1 PRHDT and CDR2 FYEKMQ (reference sequence). The DNA for the CDR3 is TGTGCCAGCAGCTTAGGCAGGGGGTATCAGCCCCAGCATTTT. Its protein product is CASSLGRGYQPQHF.

This clonotype was counted ten times or more. CDR3 coding DNA: TGTGCCAGCACCCGGCCTACTAGCGGGGCTAGCACAGATACGCAGTATTTT. Translation: CASTRPTSGASTDTQYF. The V call is TRBV6-1, the J call TRBJ2-3, with 10 bases identical to TRBD2. The V segment lost 7 bases and the J segment 0 bases; nucleotides outside the gene matches: 10. The CDR3 length is 17 residues. CDR1 and CDR2 (germline): MNHNS, SASEGT.

Ten or more counts support this clonotype. This chain links TRBV20-1 with TRBJ2-3; D gene ambiguous. The germline CDR1 and CDR2 sequences are DFQATT and SNEGSKA (reference sequence). The CDR3 consists of 16 residues. V was pared by 0 bases and J by 2 bases, with 15 bases between. CDR3 in amino acids: CSARDPLGRATDTQYF. DNA of the CDR3: TGCAGTGCTAGAGATCCCCTAGGTAGGGCCACAGATACGCAGTATTTT.

The V and J genes are TRBV6-6 and TRBJ2-7, with 7 bases identical to TRBD2. The CDR3 runs to 14 residues. Germline CDR1 MNHNY, CDR2 SVGAGI (reference sequence). The trim removed 6 bases at V and 2 bases at J, leaving 7 bases unmatched. In DNA, the CDR3 is TGTGCCAGCAGCCGCTCGGGAGGTACCTACGAGCAGTACTTC. Amino acid sequence: CASSRSGGTYEQYF.

The sample holds many counts of this clonotype. CDR3 sequence (DNA): TGCAGTGCTACGAGTCAGATCAAGAACACTGAAGCTTTCTTT. Its translation: CSATSQIKNTEAFF. The chain couples TRBV20-1 to TRBJ1-1; D gene uncertain. The CDR3 sequence is 14 residues long. The V end lost 4 bases, the J end lost 1 base, and 13 bases lay between the germline ends. Germline CDR1 and CDR2: DFQATT and SNEGSKA (reference sequence).

This clonotype has a count of ten or more. The chain carries TRBV6-2 or TRBV6-3 and TRBJ1-6, with D unclear. The CDR3 covers 14 residues. Trimming took 2 bases from V and 6 from J, leaving 8 bases between them. Germline V gene sequence: CDR1 MNHEY, CDR2 SVGEGT. CDR3 nucleotides: TGTGCCAGCAGTTACCGCGAACTTAATTCACCCCTCCACTTT. The encoded protein is CASSYRELNSPLHF.

In this sample, this clonotype turned up many times. The chain employs TRBV11-2 and TRBJ2-3, with TRBD2 identical over 7 bases. The germline CDR1 and CDR2 sequences are SGHAT and FQNNGV. Germline trimming cut 2 bases from V and 2 bases from J; bases unmatched to any gene: 7. This CDR3 comprises 16 residues. In DNA form, the CDR3 reads TGTGCCAGCAGCTTAATAGGCGGGAGTTACACAGATACGCAGTATTTT. This sequence encodes CASSLIGGSYTDTQYF. The full variable domain, completed using reference TRBV11-2 and TRBJ2-3, is EAGVAQSPRYKIIEKRQSVAFWCNPISGHATLYWYQQILGQGPKLLIQFQNNGVVDDSQLPKDRFSAERLKGVDSTLKIQPAKLEDSAVYLCASSLIGGSYTDTQYFGPGTRLTVL.

This clonotype was seen a few times. The rearrangement joins TRBV5-5 to TRBJ1-1; D remains unclear. The V gene's germline CDR1 is SGHKS and CDR2 YYEKEE (reference sequence). V gave up 7 bases and J gave up 1 base, with 20 bases separating them. This CDR3 is built from 16 residues. CDR3 DNA sequence: TGTGCCAGCGGGATGGACCCCAGACTGGGGAACACTGAAGCTTTCTTT. As protein: CASGMDPRLGNTEAFF.

In its sample, this clonotype was seen many times. J is TRBJ1-2 and V is TRBV4-2, with D unresolved. The CDR3 sequence is 13 residues long. Looked up from germline, CDR1 is LGHNA and CDR2 is YNFKEQ. The ends were cut back, 1 base at V and 4 bases at J, with 7 bases in the middle. The CDR3 DNA reads TGTGCCAGCAGCCAAGGGCTCACCTATGGCTACACCTTC. Protein product: CASSQGLTYGYTF.

This clonotype showed up many times. This chain joins TRBV12-3 or TRBV12-4 and TRBJ2-5; D is uncertain. The CDR3 spans 11 residues. The V and J ends lost 6 bases and 4 bases respectively, with 6 bases between them. CDR3 in amino acids: CASSSLETQYF. CDR3 nucleotide sequence: TGTGCCAGCAGCTCGCTAGAGACCCAGTACTTC.

This clonotype came up many times. The J gene is TRBJ1-5, the V gene TRBV2; 7 positions match TRBD1. This CDR3 has 15 amino acids. V dropped 6 bases and J dropped 4; count of bases not matched to a gene: 9. The V gene's germline CDR1 is SNHLY and CDR2 FYNNEI. The CDR3 loop is CASSLWAGGNQPQHF. The CDR3 region has the DNA TGTGCCAGCAGCCTGTGGGCAGGGGGTAATCAGCCCCAGCATTTT.

This clonotype showed up many times. This sequence joins TRBV5-1 and TRBJ1-6, with a possible D match to TRBD1 (5 bases). Germline V gene lookup returns CDR1 SGHRS and CDR2 YFSETQ. The CDR3 has 16 residues. The V end was cut by 0 bases, the J end by 6 bases, with 13 bases between. This chain's CDR3 is CASSLVPGITNSPLHF. For the CDR3, the DNA is TGCGCCAGCAGCTTGGTGCCAGGGATTACTAATTCACCCCTCCACTTT.

This clonotype has a handful of counts. The rearrangement joins TRBV11-2 to TRBJ2-1; the D gene is possibly TRBD2 (7 bases). Germline V gene sequence: CDR1 SGHAT, CDR2 FQNNGV. CDR3 length: 15 residues. V shed 2 bases and J shed 6 bases, with 14 bases lying between them. CDR3: CASSLSGGPPNEQFF. CDR3 DNA sequence: TGTGCCAGCAGCTTATCGGGGGGCCCCCCCAATGAGCAGTTCTTC.

Ten or more counts support this clonotype. The genes are TRBV20-1 and TRBJ2-7; either TRBD1 or TRBD2 may fit D (5 bases each). The germline CDR1 and CDR2 sequences are DFQATT and SNEGSKA (reference sequence). The V end lost 8 bases, the J end lost 6 bases, and 23 bases lay between the germline ends. This CDR3 is 14 amino acids long. CDR3 loop: CSWLPGTPSREQYF. The CDR3 coding sequence is TGCAGTTGGCTACCCGGGACCCCAAGTCGCGAGCAGTACTTC.

This clonotype appeared many times. J is TRBJ1-2 and V is TRBV12-3 or TRBV12-4, with no clear D. CDR3 length equals 12 residues. V lost 3 bases to trimming and J lost 1 base, with 3 bases between them. The CDR3 region has the DNA TGTGCCAGCAGTTTTGGTAACTATGGCTACACCTTC. Protein product: CASSFGNYGYTF.

This clonotype has at least ten counts. The CDR3 loop reads CASSFAETQYF. The CDR3 bases are TGTGCCAGCAGCTTCGCGGAGACCCAGTACTTC. This chain links TRBV7-2 with TRBJ2-5; D is ambiguous. The CDR3 runs to 11 residues. Per the germline V gene, CDR1 is SGHTA and CDR2 is FQGNSA. The V end lost 3 bases, the J end lost 5 bases, and 4 bases lay between the germline ends.

This clonotype occurred many times. The chain recombines TRBV21-1 with TRBJ1-6. TRBV21-1 is described as a pseudogene. The length of the CDR3 is 13 residues. The CDR3 DNA follows: TGTGCCAGCAGCAAAGCACCGGATTCACCCCTCCACTTT. Protein sequence: CASSKAPDSPLHF.

This clonotype has at least ten counts. The chain carries TRBV18 and TRBJ2-1; D could derive from TRBD1 or TRBD2 (5 bases each). This CDR3 is 16 amino acids long. The germline V gene has CDR1 KGHSH and CDR2 LQKENI. V lost 0 bases, J lost 8 bases, and 17 bases lay in between. The CDR3 coding sequence is TGTGCCAGCTCACCACCGAAGGGACGTGGGGTGGATGAGCAGTTCTTC. This codes for CASSPPKGRGVDEQFF.

In its sample, this clonotype was seen many times. V gene TRBV27 combines with J gene TRBJ1-5; 10 nucleotides align to TRBD1. The germline CDR1 and CDR2 sequences are MNHEY and SMNVEV (reference sequence). The V and J ends lost 5 bases and 1 base, in that order; junction bases with no gene match: 8. This CDR3 comprises 17 residues. The CDR3 DNA reads as TGTGCCAGCAGTCCCGGGACAGGGGTTAGAAGCAATCAGCCCCAGCATTTT. Translating it yields CASSPGTGVRSNQPQHF.

In its sample, this clonotype was seen many times. The rearrangement uses TRBV7-9 and TRBJ1-6, with 11 bases that match TRBD1. With V trimmed by 1 base and J by 9 bases, 5 bases remained unmatched. The CDR3 contains 16 residues. Germline loops: CDR1 SEHNR, CDR2 FQNEAQ (reference sequence). The CDR3 is CASSLDGQGAGSPLHF. CDR3 DNA sequence: TGTGCCAGCAGCTTAGATGGACAGGGGGCGGGTTCACCCCTCCACTTT.